Here is one TCR beta chain with its context. The data were obtained in a study of blood T cell repertoires in COVID-19. In the authors' workflow: Estimation of nucleated cell counts relied on the amplification of reference gene primers. Profiling relied on immunoSEQ multiplex PCR, and the TCRdb table lists in-frame clones only, not all of them. V, J and clone size reflect that table, while D and trimming were determined from the DNA. Seen here are roughly 400,000 clones, about nine tenths observed once, and the top ten hold about 0.6%. The CDR3 sequence is 16 residues long. Germline loops: CDR1 SGHAT, CDR2 FQNNGV. V lost 5 bases and J lost 1; bases outside the gene matches: 7.

The source material was PBMCs or T cells enriched from blood (not recorded which). This TCR was recovered from a man younger than 35 who had recovered from COVID-19. J is TRBJ2-2 and V is TRBV11-2; 7 bases align to TRBD1. The CDR3 region has the DNA TGTGCCAGCAGCCCCCGGGGACAGCTGAACACCGGGGAGCTGTTTTTT. This encodes CASSPRGQLNTGELFF.